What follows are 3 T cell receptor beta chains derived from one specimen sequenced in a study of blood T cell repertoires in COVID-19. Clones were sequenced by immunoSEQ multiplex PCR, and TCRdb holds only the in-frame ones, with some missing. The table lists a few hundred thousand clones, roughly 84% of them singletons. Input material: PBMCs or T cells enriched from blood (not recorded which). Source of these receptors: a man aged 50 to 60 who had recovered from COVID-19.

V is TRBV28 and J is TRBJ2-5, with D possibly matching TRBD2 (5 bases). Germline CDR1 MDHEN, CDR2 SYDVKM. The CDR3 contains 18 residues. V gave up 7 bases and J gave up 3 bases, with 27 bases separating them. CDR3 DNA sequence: TGTGCCAGCACCCGACCTGGGGAGACACAGCCTAAAAAAGAGACCCAGTACTTC. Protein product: CASTRPGETQPKKETQYF.

The chain's CDR3 is CASSYSGGRGAFF. CDR3 in DNA: TGTGCCAGCAGTTACTCGGGGGGGCGAGGAGCTTTCTTT. The V call is TRBV6-2 or TRBV6-3, the J call TRBJ1-1, with a weak D call TRBD1 (6 bases). Germline V gives CDR1 MNHEY, CDR2 SVGEGT. This CDR3 region has 13 residues. The V end lost 0 bases, the J end lost 10 bases, and 12 bases lay between the germline ends.

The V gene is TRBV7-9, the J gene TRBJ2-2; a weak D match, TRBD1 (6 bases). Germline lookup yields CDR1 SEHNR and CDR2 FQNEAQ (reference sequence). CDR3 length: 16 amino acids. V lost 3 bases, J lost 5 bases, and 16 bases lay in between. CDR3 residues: CASSFSFQGLTGELFF. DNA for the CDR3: TGTGCCAGCAGCTTTTCTTTTCAGGGGCTTACCGGGGAGCTGTTTTTT.